Below are 27 T cell receptor beta chains sequenced from a single sample in a study of CD8 T cells in Susac syndrome. Random-hexamer reverse transcription was applied to roughly 0.45 to 1 ug RNA. TCRdb called the immunoSEQ multiplex PCR reads again in MiXCR, with one record for every CDR3 protein. Of about 150,000 distinct CDR3 sequences in the sample, approximately 95% were seen once. Specimen: CD4+ T cells from PBMCs. These receptors all come from a human donor with multiple sclerosis.

The chain links TRBV5-1 to TRBJ1-2; D possibly corresponds to TRBD1 (5 bases). CDR1 and CDR2 from the germline V gene are SGHRS and YFSETQ. V gave up 0 bases and J gave up 5 bases, with 11 bases separating them. The CDR3 is 14 amino acids. This chain's CDR3 is CASSLEGSGYGYTF. CDR3 bases: TGCGCCAGCAGCTTGGAAGGGTCAGGGTATGGCTACACCTTC.

This clonotype was counted once. The rearrangement joins TRBV29-1 to TRBJ2-7; 7 nucleotides match TRBD2. CDR3 length: 15 residues. With 7 bases clipped from V and 4 bases from J, the junction kept 16 bases outside the gene matches. Germline CDR1 and CDR2: SQVTM and ANQGSEA. The CDR3 nucleotides are TGCAGCGCATGCTGGGGAGCTAGCGGCATTTACGAGCAGTACTTC. Encoded protein: CSACWGASGIYEQYF.

V and J are TRBV4-1 and TRBJ1-1; D remains unclear. The V end lost 0 bases, the J end lost 11 bases, and 10 bases lay between the germline ends. Germline values: CDR1 MGHRA, CDR2 YSYEKL. The CDR3 contains 12 residues. Here the CDR3 reads CASSQDEMIAFF. Here the CDR3 DNA reads TGCGCCAGCAGCCAAGATGAGATGATCGCTTTCTTT.

This chain connects TRBV12-3 or TRBV12-4 to TRBJ1-5; tentative D call: TRBD1 (6 bases). V lost 0 bases and J lost 2, with 14 bases in between. This CDR3 is built from 17 residues. The CDR3 DNA reads TGTGCCAGCAGTTTAGCGTTGGCAGGGGCGGGCAATCAGCCCCAGCATTTT. Amino acid sequence: CASSLALAGAGNQPQHF.

This rearrangement joins TRBV5-1 to TRBJ2-3, with 10 nucleotides matching TRBD2. CDR1 and CDR2 from the germline V gene are SGHRS and YFSETQ. The V segment lost 1 base and the J segment 6 bases; nucleotides outside the gene matches: 2. The CDR3 runs to 14 residues. This chain's CDR3 is CASSLRAGGDTQYF. The CDR3 DNA is TGCGCCAGCAGCTTGAGAGCGGGAGGGGATACGCAGTATTTT.

This chain joins TRBV2 and TRBJ1-3; D not resolved. The CDR3 runs 12 residues. Germline loops: CDR1 SNHLY, CDR2 FYNNEI. The V end was cut by 7 bases, the J end by 4 bases, with 8 bases between. CDR3 sequence reads: CASKGDGNTIYF. In DNA, the CDR3 is TGTGCCAGCAAGGGAGACGGAAACACCATATATTTT.

This clonotype was found once. The chain links TRBV29-1 to TRBJ2-1, with 8 bases lining up with TRBD2. The V and J ends lost 5 bases and 7 bases, in that order; junction bases with no gene match: 4. The germline gives CDR1 SQVTM, CDR2 ANQGSEA. The CDR3 is made up of 12 amino acids. The CDR3 DNA sequence: TGCAGCGTTCTAGCGGGTGGGAATGAGCAGTTCTTC. Translation gives CSVLAGGNEQFF.

The chain couples TRBV27 to TRBJ2-7; D call uncertain. V was shortened by 2 bases and J by 0 bases, with 11 bases between the two germline ends. CDR3 length equals 15 residues. Per germline, CDR1 MNHEY and CDR2 SMNVEV (reference sequence). The DNA of the CDR3 is TGTGCCAGCAGTTTAAAGGGCTGGGTCTCCTACGAGCAGTACTTC. This sequence encodes CASSLKGWVSYEQYF.

CDR3: CASSYSDRTIYEQYF. In nucleotides, the CDR3 is TGTGCCAGCAGTTACTCCGACAGGACTATCTACGAGCAGTACTTC. The chain carries TRBV6-2 or TRBV6-3 and TRBJ2-7; D may match TRBD1 or TRBD2 (6 bases each). The CDR3 loop spans 15 amino acids. The germline V gene encodes CDR1 MNHEY and CDR2 SVGEGT. Trimming took off 0 bases at V and 3 bases at J, with 12 bases between the two ends.

This clonotype has a single count. This chain uses TRBV6-5 with TRBJ2-3; a weak D match, TRBD1 (6 bases). This CDR3 has 15 residues. Per the germline V gene, CDR1 is MNHEY and CDR2 is SVGAGI. V shed 5 bases and J shed 4 bases, with 16 bases lying between them. CDR3: CASSRDNLRSDTQYF. The CDR3 nucleotides read TGTGCCAGCAGTAGGGACAATCTCAGATCAGATACGCAGTATTTT.

The chain employs TRBV30 and TRBJ1-1; the D is unclear. The V gene lost 0 bases and the J gene lost 4 bases, with 9 bases spanning the gap. Germline V gene lookup returns CDR1 GTSNPN and CDR2 SVGIG (reference sequence). The CDR3 length is 13 residues. CDR3 in amino acids: CAWSVGLGTEAFF. In DNA, the CDR3 is TGTGCCTGGAGTGTTGGCCTGGGCACTGAAGCTTTCTTT.

The rearrangement uses TRBV27 and TRBJ2-4; D might be TRBD1 (6 bases). V dropped 5 bases and J dropped 0 bases, with 14 bases sitting between them. CDR3 length equals 16 residues. Germline CDR1 MNHEY, CDR2 SMNVEV (reference sequence). The CDR3 reads CASSLRQVLAKNIQYF. The DNA of the CDR3 is TGTGCCAGCAGTCTCAGACAGGTTTTAGCCAAAAACATTCAGTACTTC.

J is TRBJ2-3 and V is TRBV15; no definite D call. CDR1 LNHNV and CDR2 YYDKDF come from the germline V gene (reference sequence). V was trimmed by 0 bases and J by 5 bases, leaving 9 bases between them. This CDR3 has 14 residues. Written as DNA, the CDR3 is TGTGCCACCAGCAGAGACCCGAAGGAAGATACGCAGTATTTT. This codes for CATSRDPKEDTQYF.

The V call is TRBV14, the J call TRBJ2-7; D is perhaps TRBD1 (6 bases). Per germline, CDR1 SGHDN and CDR2 FVKESK. The CDR3 loop spans 15 amino acids. Trimming cost V 4 bases and J 3 bases, with 16 bases left between them. The chain's CDR3 is CASSPPGAGVYEQYF. The CDR3 DNA reads TGTGCCAGCAGCCCCCCAGGGGCAGGGGTCTACGAGCAGTACTTC.

This clonotype was observed once. V usage is TRBV7-2 and J usage is TRBJ2-3; D not certain. The CDR3 length is 14 residues. Trimming took off 1 base at V and 6 bases at J, with 11 bases between the two ends. CDR1 and CDR2 (germline): SGHTA, FQGNSA. Here the CDR3 DNA reads TGTGCCAGCAGCTTAGGTGTGGCAACGGATACGCAGTATTTT. It specifies CASSLGVATDTQYF.

The chain joins TRBV12-3 or TRBV12-4 to TRBJ1-6, with D possibly matching TRBD1 (6 bases). The CDR3 runs 21 residues. V lost 3 bases to trimming and J lost 6 bases, with 30 bases between them. The CDR3 here is CASSLSGGMFGVGPSNSPLHF. CDR3 nucleotide sequence: TGTGCCAGCAGTTTGTCGGGGGGCATGTTCGGGGTAGGACCTTCTAATTCACCCCTCCACTTT.

This chain links TRBV12-3 or TRBV12-4 with TRBJ1-4; D is unclear. V lost 2 bases to trimming and J lost 6 bases, with 1 base between them. This CDR3 region has 11 residues. This chain's CDR3 is CASSLYEKLFF. As DNA, the CDR3 is TGTGCCAGCAGTTTATATGAAAAACTGTTTTTT.

This CDR3 is CATAGTSGGTTDTQYF. CDR3 nucleotide sequence: TGTGCCACCGCCGGGACTAGCGGGGGGACCACAGATACGCAGTATTTT. This chain connects TRBV24-1 to TRBJ2-3, with 15 bases matching TRBD2. Germline CDR1 reads KGHDR; CDR2 reads SFDVKD. With 9 bases clipped from V and 2 bases from J, the junction kept 5 bases outside the gene matches. This CDR3 has 16 amino acids.

This clonotype occurred once. The V call is TRBV29-1, the J call TRBJ1-2; D unresolved. The CDR3 contains 12 residues. V was cut by 3 bases and J by 2 bases, with 7 bases left in between. The germline V gene has CDR1 SQVTM and CDR2 ANQGSEA. The CDR3, as DNA: TGCAGCGTTGAGAAGGGAAACTATGGCTACACCTTC. It translates to CSVEKGNYGYTF.

The gene calls are TRBV4-2 and TRBJ2-1; 12 bases match TRBD2. CDR1 is LGHNA, CDR2 YNFKEQ, per germline. This CDR3 has 15 amino acids. Trimming cost V 3 bases and J 8 bases; bases outside gene matches: 5. CDR3 bases: TGTGCCAGCAGCCACAGGACTAGCGGGACAGATGAGCAGTTCTTC. Protein product: CASSHRTSGTDEQFF.

This chain links TRBV20-1 with TRBJ2-7; the match to TRBD1 covers 9 bases. The germline gives CDR1 DFQATT, CDR2 SNEGSKA (reference sequence). The CDR3 totals 14 residues. Trimming cost V 1 base and J 0 bases; bases outside gene matches: 1. CDR3 loop: CSARGDRVSYEQYF. In nucleotides, the CDR3 is TGCAGTGCTAGAGGGGACAGGGTCTCCTACGAGCAGTACTTC.

V usage is TRBV12-3 or TRBV12-4 and J usage is TRBJ2-6, with D uncertain. V was trimmed by 6 bases and J by 0 bases, leaving 6 bases between them. This CDR3 spans 14 amino acids. The chain's CDR3 is CASSQFSGANVLTF. Here the CDR3 DNA reads TGTGCCAGCAGCCAATTCTCTGGGGCCAACGTCCTGACTTTC.

The genes are TRBV3-1 and TRBJ2-4; possibly TRBD1 for D (7 bases). Germline assignment: CDR1 LGHDT and CDR2 YNNKEL (reference sequence). V was shortened by 2 bases and J by 9 bases, with 8 bases between the two germline ends. The CDR3 has 12 amino acids. The chain's CDR3 is CASSQQGGIQYF. The CDR3 bases are TGTGCCAGCAGCCAACAGGGGGGCATTCAGTACTTC.

The chain combines TRBV3-1 with TRBJ2-5; 7 nucleotides agree with TRBD2. Germline V gene sequence: CDR1 LGHDT, CDR2 YNNKEL (reference sequence). The CDR3 spans 14 residues. After removal of 4 bases from V and 4 bases from J, the junction contained 6 bases not matched to a gene. This CDR3 is CASSLGLGRETQYF. CDR3 nucleotide sequence: TGTGCCAGCAGCCTTGGACTAGGGAGAGAGACCCAGTACTTC.

This sequence joins TRBV29-1 and TRBJ1-1; D is possibly TRBD1 (6 bases). The CDR3 spans 14 residues. The V gene's germline CDR1 is SQVTM and CDR2 ANQGSEA. V was trimmed by 0 bases and J by 6 bases, leaving 14 bases between them. The CDR3 loop reads CSVEDIVRGSEAFF. The CDR3 DNA reads TGCAGCGTTGAAGATATCGTCAGGGGCTCTGAAGCTTTCTTT.

V and J are TRBV2 and TRBJ2-7, with 8 positions matching TRBD1. CDR3 length: 12 amino acids. Trimming at V came to 5 bases and at J to 11 bases, leaving 8 bases not matched to a gene. From germline, CDR1 is SNHLY and CDR2 FYNNEI. The CDR3 protein is CASSLGQGPKYF. In DNA, the CDR3 is TGTGCCAGCAGTCTCGGACAGGGTCCCAAGTACTTC.

The table lists this clonotype with a count of one. The chain combines TRBV14 with TRBJ2-1; D might be TRBD2 (6 bases). V lost 1 base and J 8 bases, leaving 12 bases between the germline ends. The CDR3 sequence is 14 residues long. CDR1 is SGHDN and CDR2 is FVKESK in the germline V gene. The CDR3 loop is CASSQGREFDEQFF. DNA of the CDR3: TGTGCCAGCAGCCAAGGACGGGAGTTCGATGAGCAGTTCTTC.